These T cell receptor beta chains were read from a single sample in a study of identical twins. TCRdb reprocessed the 5' RACE reads via MiXCR and lists one record per CDR3 protein. Here the sample spans approximately 700,000 distinct CDR3 sequences, around 6% being singletons. The sequenced sample was naive T cells sorted from blood. These receptors all stem from a man between 18 and 29 years old in good health. CDR3s include the opening cysteine and the closing phenylalanine or tryptophan. Each record gives: J gene, D gene, clone size, V gene, CDR3 DNA, CDR3 protein. D genes are given only for firm matches. Rows may omit the clone size; those that give it use once, few, many or a size class.

>TRBJ2-3|TRBD2|-|TRBV4-3
TGCGCCAGCAGCCAAGAGTTGGGACTAGCGACCGATACGCAGTATTTT
CASSQELGLATDTQYF
>TRBJ1-2|-|few|TRBV15
TGTGCCACCAGCAGAGGTTTCAGAGACGATGGCTACACCTTC
CATSRGFRDDGYTF
>TRBJ1-1|TRBD1|many|TRBV6-1
TGTGCCAGCAGTACCCAGGGGGCGCGGGGGGACACTGAAGCTTTCTTT
CASSTQGARGDTEAFF
>TRBJ2-5|-|-|TRBV7-9
TGTGCCAGCAGATCGCTGGGACTGCAAGAGACCCAGTACTTC
CASRSLGLQETQYF
>TRBJ2-3|-|few|TRBV12-3/TRBV12-4
TGTGCCAGCAGTTTTCCCCACAGGGCAGATACGCAGTATTTT
CASSFPHRADTQYF
>TRBJ2-7|-|many|TRBV7-2
TGTGCCAGCAGCTTAGTAGGTCTACAGACCTACGAGCAGTACTTC
CASSLVGLQTYEQYF
>TRBJ2-1|TRBD2|many|TRBV7-2
TGTGCCAGCGGCACTAGCGGGAGATGGAATGAGCAGTTCTTC
CASGTSGRWNEQFF
>TRBJ2-5|-|many|TRBV20-1
TGCAGTGCCCCTGGGCAAGAGACCCAGTACTTC
CSAPGQETQYF
>TRBJ1-4|TRBD1|-|TRBV12-3/TRBV12-4
TGTGCCAGCAGTGGTGGGACAGCGCTATTCGAAAAACTGTTTTTT
CASSGGTALFEKLFF
>TRBJ2-7|-|few|TRBV15
TGTGCCACCAGCAGGGATCGACAGGCCTACGAGCAGTACTTC
CATSRDRQAYEQYF
>TRBJ2-5|-|many|TRBV6-6
TGTGCCTCACACCCGGCTACCCTAGAGACCCAGTACTTC
CASHPATLETQYF
>TRBJ2-3|TRBD2|-|TRBV27
TGTGCCAGCAGCCCGGGACTAGCGGGAGGTCTAAGCACAGATACGCAGTATTTT
CASSPGLAGGLSTDTQYF
>TRBJ2-1|TRBD1|-|TRBV29-1
TGCAGCGTTGCAATACCGGACAGGGCTTCTGACGAGCAGTTCTTC
CSVAIPDRASDEQFF
>TRBJ1-1|-|many|TRBV12-5
TGTGCTAGTGGTCCCCCCTTGATTGACACTGAAGCTTTCTTT
CASGPPLIDTEAFF
>TRBJ2-5|-|many|TRBV6-1
TGTGCCAGCAGTCAGGAAAACAGGGAAGAGACCCAGTACTTC
CASSQENREETQYF
>TRBJ2-2|TRBD1|few|TRBV7-7
TGTGCCAGCAGCTCAACCGAGGAGACAGGGTCCGGGGAGCTGTTTTTT
CASSSTEETGSGELFF
>TRBJ2-5|TRBD2|many|TRBV12-3/TRBV12-4
TGTGCCAGCAGCGCGGGACTAGCAGAGACCCAGTACTTC
CASSAGLAETQYF
>TRBJ1-6|TRBD1|many|TRBV12-3/TRBV12-4
TGTGCCAGCAGGACAACAGGGGCCCTAGTACCCCTCCACTTT
CASRTTGALVPLHF
>TRBJ2-4|-|many|TRBV20-1
TGCAGTGCTAGACAGGGGGGGAACATTCAGTACTTC
CSARQGGNIQYF
>TRBJ1-2|-|-|TRBV9
TGTGCCAGCAGCGTCGAGGGGCTGGAGTATGGCTACACCTTC
CASSVEGLEYGYTF
>TRBJ2-3|TRBD2|many|TRBV20-1
TGCAGTGCTAGATTCTGGCGGGAGGTGGATACGCAGTATTTT
CSARFWREVDTQYF
>TRBJ2-2|TRBD1|-|TRBV4-1
TGCGCCAGCAGCCCGATCGGACAGGGGATCGGGGAGCTGTTTTTT
CASSPIGQGIGELFF
>TRBJ2-3|TRBD1|many|TRBV28
TGTGCCAGCAGTACACCGGGACAGGGGGCTAACACAGATACGCAGTATTTT
CASSTPGQGANTDTQYF
>TRBJ2-3|TRBD2|-|TRBV12-5
TGTGCTAGTGGTCTCGGGAGGGCCGTCGAGACAGATACGCAGTATTTT
CASGLGRAVETDTQYF
>TRBJ2-2|TRBD2|few|TRBV30
TGTGCCTGGACCCAACTAGCGGAGGTCACCGGGGAGCTGTTTTTT
CAWTQLAEVTGELFF
>TRBJ2-2|TRBD2|few|TRBV11-2
TGTGCCAGCAGGGGACTAGCGGGGAGAGGAGTCGGGGAGCTGTTTTTT
CASRGLAGRGVGELFF
>TRBJ2-1|TRBD1|many|TRBV12-3/TRBV12-4
TGTGCCAGCAGAGGCGGGACAGGGGATTCCTACAATGAGCAGTTCTTC
CASRGGTGDSYNEQFF
>TRBJ2-5|TRBD1|many|TRBV15
TGTGCCACCAGCACTCCGGGACAGGGGAGATCGGAGACCCAGTACTTC
CATSTPGQGRSETQYF
>TRBJ2-1|TRBD2|many|TRBV20-1
TGCAGTGCTTCCAGCGGGAGGGCCCCCTACAATGAGCAGTTCTTC
CSASSGRAPYNEQFF
>TRBJ2-7|-|few|TRBV27
TGTGCCAGCAGAAACGACAGGGAGCAGTACTTC
CASRNDREQYF
>TRBJ1-4|-|many|TRBV9
TGTGCCAGCAGCGTTTTTTCGGGCGGCAATGAAAAACTGTTTTTT
CASSVFSGGNEKLFF
>TRBJ1-5|-|-|TRBV19
TGTGCCAGTATGTCCGGGTTGGGCAATCAGCCCCAGCATTTT
CASMSGLGNQPQHF
>TRBJ2-5|TRBD2|-|TRBV29-1
TGCAGCGTTGAAGATCTATTGACTAGCGGGGAAGAGACCCAGTACTTC
CSVEDLLTSGEETQYF
>TRBJ2-3|TRBD2|-|TRBV3-1
TGTGCCAGCAGCCAAGATGCCCTAGCGGGAGCAGTAGATACGCAGTATTTT
CASSQDALAGAVDTQYF
>TRBJ1-6|-|-|TRBV9
TGTGCCAGCAGCGCACGCCAGGGGTCCTATAATTCACCCCTCCACTTT
CASSARQGSYNSPLHF
>TRBJ2-1|TRBD2|few|TRBV3-1
TGTGCCAGCAGCCAAGTCCTAGCGGGAGGGTTCAATGAGCAGTTCTTC
CASSQVLAGGFNEQFF
>TRBJ2-5|-|-|TRBV5-1
TGCGCCAGCAGCTTGGCGCGGCCCCAAGAGACCCAGTACTTC
CASSLARPQETQYF
>TRBJ2-3|-|many|TRBV11-2
TGTGCCAGCAGCTTACTGGTTGCAGCCACAGATACGCAGTATTTT
CASSLLVAATDTQYF
>TRBJ2-2|-|many|TRBV19
TGTGCCAGTAGTACCAGGACAGACCCGCCCGGGGAGCTGTTTTTT
CASSTRTDPPGELFF
>TRBJ2-5|-|many|TRBV12-3/TRBV12-4
TGTGCCAGCAGAAGACCCGGCGAGACCCAGTACTTC
CASRRPGETQYF
>TRBJ1-1|-|many|TRBV7-9
TGTGCCAGCAGCCTGGGAGAATGGAACACTGAAGCTTTCTTT
CASSLGEWNTEAFF
>TRBJ2-7|-|many|TRBV12-3/TRBV12-4
TGTGCCAGCAGTTTACAGGGACCCGGAATCGAGCAGTACTTC
CASSLQGPGIEQYF
>TRBJ1-1|-|few|TRBV15
TGTGCCACCGGGACATATCTTAAAGCAAACACTGAAGCTTTCTTT
CATGTYLKANTEAFF
>TRBJ2-6|-|-|TRBV27
TGTGCCAGCAGTCCCCCGACAGTGGCTGGGGCCAACGTCCTGACTTTC
CASSPPTVAGANVLTF
>TRBJ2-6|TRBD2|few|TRBV4-3
TGCGCCAGCAGCCAAGAACGGTCTGCGGGAGGCCGCTCTGGGGCCAACGTCCTGACTTTC
CASSQERSAGGRSGANVLTF
>TRBJ2-1|TRBD2|few|TRBV5-1
TGCGCCAGCAGCTTGGCCGTGGCTAGCGGGAGGGATGAGCAGTTCTTC
CASSLAVASGRDEQFF
>TRBJ2-1|-|many|TRBV7-9
TGTGCCAGCAGCCAAAGCGAGTACGGCTACAATGAGCAGTTCTTC
CASSQSEYGYNEQFF
>TRBJ2-7|-|many|TRBV15
TGTGCCACCAGCAGGCCCCAAGACAGCTACGAGCAGTACTTC
CATSRPQDSYEQYF
>TRBJ2-3|-|-|TRBV24-1
TGTGCCACCAGTGATGGGATTGCGACGCAGTATTTT
CATSDGIATQYF
>TRBJ1-1|-|many|TRBV3-1
TGTGCCAGCAGCCAAACGACAGCGAACACTGAAGCTTTCTTT
CASSQTTANTEAFF
>TRBJ2-3|TRBD1|many|TRBV7-8
TGTGCCAGCAGCTCGACAGGGACCCTTACGGATACGCAGTATTTT
CASSSTGTLTDTQYF